This is a list of T cell receptor beta chains from one sample in a study of blood T cell repertoires in COVID-19. The repertoire was sequenced with immunoSEQ multiplex PCR; TCRdb's copy has only in-frame clones and lacks some. The table records nearly 200,000 clones, 85% of them present only once. The specimen was peripheral blood. The source of these receptors is a man between 60 and 75 years old with COVID-19, enrolled during active disease. The CDR3 runs from the conserved cysteine through the conserved F or W.

v_gene | CDR3aa
TRBV5-4 | CASSSARDRGNYGYTF
TRBV3-1/TRBV3-2 | CASSQGAGGQPQHF
TRBV5-1 | CASSLEQSYNEQFF
TRBV18 | CASISSVNTEAFF
TRBV9 | CASSETGTSGTWNEQFF
TRBV20-1 | CSASGVASGQETQYF
TRBV19 | CASSSTRDSRYYGYTF
TRBV2 | CASRGLAGGQTQYF
TRBV5-1 | CASSLLPATNEKLFF
TRBV2 | CASSAGASGNEQFF
TRBV7-3 | CASSSWEGNTGELFF
TRBV28 | CASRRTSGSSYEQYF
TRBV11-3 | CASSLWTGGYYEQYF
TRBV6-5 | CASSNPGGRSEKLFF
TRBV7-9 | CASSLAGPAGAKNIQYF
TRBV9 | CASSVGAYDQPQHF
TRBV27 | CASSFSTGELFF
TRBV10-3 | CAIRDRDTGELFF
TRBV4-1 | CASSLEPNYGYTF
TRBV29-1 | CSVGTISYNEQFF
TRBV2 | CASSDTRFIQYF
TRBV11-2 | CASSLEASGYNEQFF
TRBV7-2 | CASSVQGAYYGYTF
TRBV18 | CASSLRVLNSPLHF
TRBV27 | CASSPLLKTDGYTF
TRBV25-1 | CASSVAGTGELFF
TRBV5-6 | CASSLRGTVNTEAFF